The sequence of this TCR beta chain was determined in a study of response to subunit inactivated influenza vaccine. This clonotype showed up many times. Its antigen is not identified. Regarding the study as a whole: A suggestion made by the authors is that each seasonal influenza vaccination recruits few new T cells.

TCRdb fed the RT-PCR reads into MiXCR, producing one record per CDR3 protein. The table has some 640,000 distinct CDR3 sequences, over 11% seen once. CDR1 is SGHRS and CDR2 is YFSETQ in the germline V gene. This CDR3 has 17 residues. V trimming: 5 bases; J trimming: 2 bases; junction bases outside the gene matches: 7. The V gene is TRBV5-1, the J gene TRBJ2-6; 10 nucleotides align to TRBD1. This TCR derives from a man in his fifties who received an inactivated influenza vaccine. This sample comprised PBMCs from blood, obtained less than 15 days before vaccination. CDR3 loop: CASSRGTGVPGANVLTF. The CDR3 DNA reads as TGCGCCAGCAGTCGCGGGACAGGGGTTCCTGGGGCCAACGTCCTGACTTTC.